A single sample is the source of the 7 T cell receptor beta chains below, sequenced in a study of CD8+ T cells in alopecia areata. TCR sequencing used cDNA made by reverse transcription of extracted RNA. The data were produced by immunoSEQ multiplex PCR, yet TCRdb's version contains in-frame clones alone and is incomplete. Counted here are fewer than 40,000 clones, less than 65% occurring once; the ten biggest clones make up 15% to 20%. The sample was NKG2D-high CD8+ T cells sorted from blood. Receptor source: a human donor with alopecia areata.

The rearrangement joins TRBV11-2 to TRBJ2-3; weak D call: TRBD2 (5 bases). The CDR3 is 16 amino acids. CDR1 and CDR2 (germline): SGHAT, FQNNGV. The germline V and J ends were trimmed by 5 bases and 6 bases, with 21 bases remaining between them. The CDR3 coding sequence is TGTGCCAGCAGCCCTTCCCGGGATTTATCGTCCGATACGCAGTATTTT. The encoded protein is CASSPSRDLSSDTQYF.

V and J are TRBV5-1 and TRBJ2-7; 8 positions match TRBD1. The V segment lost 4 bases and the J segment 2 bases; nucleotides outside the gene matches: 14. From germline, CDR1 is SGHRS and CDR2 YFSETQ. The CDR3 is 17 residues long. The CDR3 DNA reads TGCGCCAGCAGCGCCGGGCGAGGGACAGGCAACCCCTACGAGCAGTACTTC. Translated, it gives CASSAGRGTGNPYEQYF.

The chain is built from TRBV30 and TRBJ2-2; D remains ambiguous. V lost 0 bases to trimming and J lost 5 bases, with 10 bases between them. In germline, CDR1 is GTSNPN, CDR2 SVGIG (reference sequence). This CDR3 comprises 14 residues. The DNA for the CDR3 is TGTGCCTGGAGTGTTATAGTCGGAACCGGGGAGCTGTTTTTT. Translating it yields CAWSVIVGTGELFF.

V usage is TRBV4-2 and J usage is TRBJ2-1; 8 nucleotides line up with TRBD1. The germline V gene encodes CDR1 LGHNA and CDR2 YNFKEQ. This CDR3 is 17 amino acids long. V lost 4 bases and J lost 5; bases outside the gene matches: 13. The CDR3 nucleotides read TGTGCCAGCAGCCCCCTCGGAGGACAGGGCATGAACAATGAGCAGTTCTTC. Amino acid sequence: CASSPLGGQGMNNEQFF.

This clone is a singleton in its sample. The chain has TRBV27 and TRBJ1-2, with TRBD1 matching 8 bases. Germline CDR1 is MNHEY and CDR2 is SMNVEV (reference sequence). Losses at the gene ends were 5 bases for V and 9 bases for J; bases not matched to a gene: 8. The CDR3 consists of 13 residues. In DNA, the CDR3 is TGTGCCAGCAGTCTAGGACAGGGCCAGAGCTACACCTTC. It translates to CASSLGQGQSYTF.

The chain carries TRBV4-3 and TRBJ2-7; unclear D gene. The CDR3 has 13 residues. V gave up 0 bases and J gave up 3 bases, with 6 bases separating them. CDR1 LGHNA and CDR2 YSLEER come from the germline V gene. The CDR3 DNA sequence: TGCGCCAGCAGCCAAGAATCGAGCTACGAGCAGTACTTC. Residues: CASSQESSYEQYF.

The rearrangement uses TRBV2 and TRBJ1-5; no firm D call. V was shortened by 0 bases and J by 6 bases, with 6 bases between the two germline ends. The CDR3 contains 13 residues. The germline gives CDR1 SNHLY, CDR2 FYNNEI. The CDR3 nucleotides are TGTGCCAGCAGTGAAGCGGCGGGTCAGCCCCAGCATTTT. The encoded protein is CASSEAAGQPQHF.